The TCR beta chain described here comes from a study of glioma-infiltrating T cells after dendritic cell vaccination (TCRdb year 2016). About the study as a whole: Of the 15 glioblastoma patients in the cohort, all drawn from Phase I and II dendritic cell vaccination trials, 9 were newly diagnosed and 6 had recurrent disease. Between about 2003 and 2012, patients were given autologous tumor lysate-pulsed dendritic cell vaccination. To make the vaccine, monocyte-derived dendritic cells were cultured for six to eight days with IL-4 and GM-CSF and then pulsed overnight with autologous tumor lysate. Each patient was given three intradermal dendritic cell vaccine injections, spaced two weeks apart, in the arm below the axilla. Tumor-infiltrating lymphocyte content was quantified and tumor and blood repertoires were compared in dendritic cell-vaccinated glioblastoma patients by deep sequencing of TCR beta CDR3 regions. TCR sequencing metrics, including TIL content and tumor-blood repertoire overlap, were correlated with survival after dendritic cell vaccination. Results the study describes overall, beyond this receptor: After dendritic cell vaccination, a higher estimated pretreatment TIL content predicted longer time to progression and overall survival. The cohort was small and heterogeneous, with few patients having full blood and tumor sets and even fewer initial-recurrent tumor pairs. The three-group TCR overlap response model was characterized as speculative, and prospective validation of the model was stated to be required. TCR clonality showed no direct relationship with survival, which suggests that a diverse polyclonal response may be important.

The intended sense of this specimen's time point label: after dendritic cell vaccination, including at tumor progression/relapse. Patients were selected on the basis of adequate residual fresh-frozen tumor tissue and more than two years of available survival data. Molecular status otherwise varied across the glioblastoma patients, but none of them carried an isocitrate dehydrogenase mutation. PBMC were collected before vaccination, two weeks after the third vaccination, and at tumor progression if tumor progression occurred. Genomic DNA was extracted with the Qiagen DNeasy Blood extraction Kit. The V end gives up 1 base and the J end 1 base, leaving 6 bases in the junction not matched to a gene. From the cysteine up to the phenylalanine, the CDR3 has a length of 18 residues. CDR3 DNA only is kept here, 54 bases in frame from base 1. According to the germline V gene, CDR1 reads SGHRS and CDR2 reads YFSETQ.

Using the immunoSEQ assay, TCRB CDR3 regions were amplified from 1.5 to 2 micrograms of genomic DNA, or from all available DNA when less than that was on hand. For multiplex PCR, 60 forward primers for TCR V beta segments and 13 reverse primers for J beta segments were used. To estimate the number of reads per starting template, synthetic control templates were added to each sample at limiting dilution. Reads of 87 bp were generated by sequencing on the Illumina HiSeq System. Per the authors' processing: To remove PCR and sequencing errors, closely related sequences were merged with a nearest neighbor algorithm. TCR overlap was defined as the percentage of unique tumor TCR beta sequences that were also present in the same patient's peripheral blood. The table was pulled from immuneACCESS by TCRdb, which kept in-frame rearrangements only. Such tables lose some clones; where checked, under half of the loss comes from unresolved V genes, and the rest has no known cause. That table is the source of V, J and clone size, and D and trimming were worked out from the DNA. Across this sample there are 90,000 to 95,000 clones, with approximately 80% seen only once. Of the sample, over 2% is held by the ten largest clones.

Points on this clone: Which antigen it targets is not known. No clone much larger than this one lies a single base away; base qualities are absent.

This chain joins TRBV5-1 to TRBJ2-2; 11 bases in the junction line up with TRBD2. This material consisted of blood, taken after dendritic cell vaccination. This sequence originates from a human donor with glioblastoma. At the DNA level, the sequence is TGCGCCAGCAGCTTGCGTCTAGCGGGGGGAGAGAACACCGGGGAGCTGTTTTTT. It translates as CASSLRLAGGENTGELFF.